Here is one T cell receptor (beta chain) with its context. What this receptor recognizes is not known. Base quality data are lacking; no much larger clone is found one base away. Taken from the germline V gene (reference sequence), the CDR1 and CDR2 loops are SGHKS and YYEKEE. Inclusive of the bounding cysteine and phenylalanine, the CDR3 is 19 residues long. Only the CDR3 part of the read is kept: 57 bases, read in frame from the first base. Germline trimming: 4 bases from V, 2 bases from J; junction bases outside gene matches: 17. Ficoll-Paque density gradient centrifugation was the method used to isolate PBMCs. This sample is drawn from a study of T-cell memory formation after mild COVID-19 (dated by TCRdb to about 2021). Concerning the study at large: TCR sequence clusters from the two donors were largely donor specific. T-cell clones expanding and contracting after mild COVID-19 in two donors were tracked by longitudinal TCRalpha and TCRbeta repertoire sequencing. The cohort was made up of two young adult volunteers, one female and one male, who were previously healthy. The paper's findings and limits, for the study overall: The study included only a couple of mild cases, and larger cohorts that include severe cases with pre-infection samples were judged to be necessary. Some responding clones were detected in pre-infection memory, suggesting pre-existing cross-reactive memory T cells joined the SARS-CoV-2 response. Balanced CD4/CD8 phenotypes were observed for clones contracting from day 15 to 85, whereas a bias towards CD4+ was observed for a second wave of clones expanding from day 15 to 37. Contracting CD4+ clones appeared mostly in the CM and EM memory subsets, whereas CD8+ clones were enriched in EMRA. Whether the second-wave clones peaking on day 37 were SARS-CoV-2 specific was not confirmed.

Sequencer: Illumina NovaSeq 6000. cDNA libraries for TCRalpha and TCRbeta were prepared by 5'RACE using constant-segment primers, with sample barcodes and unique molecular identifiers added. RNA was extracted from every sample with Trizol reagent. Libraries were amplified in two PCR steps, with a second sample barcode and Illumina TruSeq adapters added in the second step. Libraries were sequenced on an Illumina NovaSeq with 2 x 150 bp paired-end reads. The study's processing was this. With migec v1.2.7, reads were demultiplexed and then collapsed into UMI-guided consensus sequences. Using mixcr v2.1.11, the UMI consensuses were aligned to TRA and TRB V and J templates and assembled into clonotypes. A clonotype was counted as expanded or contracted only when both edgeR and NoisET called the clonotype significant, with the noise models trained on biological replicates. For edgeR calls, the cutoffs were a false discovery rate-adjusted p below 0.01 and a log2 fold-change threshold of 1. As an exploratory analysis of dynamics, max-normalized trajectories of the 1000 most abundant clonotypes were examined by PCA with hierarchical clustering. Separately sequenced CD4+ and CD8+ repertoires were used to assign a CD4 or CD8 phenotype to each responding clone. The raw public data were reprocessed by TCRdb itself: fastp quality trimming at Q25, MiXCR clonotype calling, in-frame beta chains only. Records with the same CDR3 protein are collapsed into one entry carrying the most frequent genes and DNA. The V and J calls shown here were made by TCRdb, not taken from the authors' results. The sample table shows about 310,000 distinct CDR3 sequences, and about 16% are seen once. The top ten constitute roughly 23% of the sample.

The sample comprised PBMCs or a T cell subset sorted from them (not recorded which). The sequence is built from TRBV5-5 and TRBJ2-3, and TRBD2 matches 9 of the central bases. This clonotype was sampled from a man between 18 and 29 years old who had mild COVID-19 (a few samples of this study predate the infection). The sample titles of this study are shuffled in the database, so cell type and time point are left out; the donor was told from shared clones. The CDR3 region: CASSTVGRRLAEITDTQYF. The nucleotide sequence reads as follows: TGTGCCAGCAGCACCGTGGGTAGGAGACTAGCGGAGATCACAGATACGCAGTATTTT.